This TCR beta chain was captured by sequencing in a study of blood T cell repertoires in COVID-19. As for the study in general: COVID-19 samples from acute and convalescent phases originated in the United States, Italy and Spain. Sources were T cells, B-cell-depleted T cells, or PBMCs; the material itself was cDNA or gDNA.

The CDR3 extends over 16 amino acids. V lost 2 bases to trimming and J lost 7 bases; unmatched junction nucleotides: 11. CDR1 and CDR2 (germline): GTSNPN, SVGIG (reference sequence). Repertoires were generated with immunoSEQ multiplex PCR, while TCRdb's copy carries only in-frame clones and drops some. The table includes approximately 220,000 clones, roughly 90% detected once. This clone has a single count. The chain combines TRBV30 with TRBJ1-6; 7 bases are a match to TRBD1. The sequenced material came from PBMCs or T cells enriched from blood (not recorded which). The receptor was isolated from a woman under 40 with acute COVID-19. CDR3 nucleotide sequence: TGTGCCTGGAGTAACCCATGGCAGGGGGAAAATTCACCCCTCCACTTT. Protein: CAWSNPWQGENSPLHF.